The entry that follows covers one TCR beta chain sequence. This clone's antigen is unknown. The sample holds no much larger clone one base away, and base qualities are not on file. The CDR3 regions of human TCRbeta chains were subjected to immunosequencing. Concerning the study's data processing: Repertoire TCRs were matched against a reference library of SARS-CoV-2-specific TCRs generated with the MIRA antigen-specificity platform. Breadth was defined as the fraction of unique TCRs that were SARS-CoV-2-associated. Depth was defined as the fraction of total T cells that were SARS-CoV-2-associated. Each spike-specific TCR was assigned to its reactive spike region and to a CD4 or CD8 class using the MIRA data. Log10-transformed breadth and depth values were compared by one-way ANOVA with Sidak's multiple comparisons tests. The table was pulled from immuneACCESS by TCRdb, which kept in-frame rearrangements only. Such tables lose some clones; where checked, under half of the loss comes from unresolved V genes, and the rest has no known cause. V, J and clone size derive from that table, while D and trimming were established from the DNA sequence. This sample has 150,000 to 200,000 clones in its table, and more than 85% of those were observed once. Under 2.5% of the sample rests with the top ten.

This entry is derived from a study of T cell responses to AZD1222 COVID-19 vaccine (dated by TCRdb to 2020 to 2022). Looking at the study overall: Because spike-specific TCR depth and breadth did not differ between the two schedules, AZD1222 recipients who got a second dose at roughly 4 weeks were pooled with those who got a second dose at roughly 12 weeks. TCR sequencing was performed for 233 trial participants, of whom around 200 were given two doses of AZD1222 and approximately 25 were given two doses of MenACWY control vaccine. Trial participants were enrolled by age into subgroups of 18-55, 56-69 and 70-plus years, and around 150, 28 and 57 TCR-sequenced participants, respectively, were included in these subgroups.

V loses 6 bases, J loses 6 bases, and the germline ends lie 21 bases apart. Including cysteine and phenylalanine, the CDR3 has 15 amino acids. The retained sequence is limited to the CDR3, 45 bases, with the frame set at the first base. The CDR1 and CDR2 encoded by the germline V gene are MNHEY and SVGEGT. In the paper's terms, the time point label means: baseline before first vaccination. Vaccinee samples were obtained from the UK trials COV001 and COV002, which included a single-blind randomized controlled phase 2/3 trial of AZD1222 (ChAdOx1 nCoV-19) in healthy adults. Trial participant PBMC samples were collected at day 0 and day 28 after the second dose for TCRbeta chain sequencing. Study-level results and caveats: Most participants were white British and females outnumbered males, and the authors suggested that clonal diversity may have been underestimated. Spike-specific TCR breadth and depth rose significantly after two AZD1222 doses compared with day 0 and with MenACWY recipients. Because no samples from the day 14 peak response were available, repertoires could be characterized only after the peak T cell response. Conclusions about previously exposed vaccinees were limited because only a handful of AZD1222 recipients were SARS-CoV-2 seropositive at baseline. Reportedly, almost half of the unique spike-specific TCRs recognized epitopes lying outside the regions that are mutated in the B.1.351 and B.1.1.7 variants. The 56-69-year group was small, and its depth increase did not reach significance, likely because of low power. Vaccine-associated CD4 TCRs spanned the whole spike protein, with dominant responses in regions 160-218 and 743-854.

The TCR sequence derives from an adult in good health. The V and J segments used are TRBV6-2 or TRBV6-3 and TRBJ2-7, and TRBD1 may be the D gene, going by 8 matching bases. The specimen comprised peripheral blood, sampled on day 0 of AZD1222 vaccination. The CDR3 is CASSLGQGGKREQYF. The nucleotide sequence reads TGTGCCAGCAGCCTAGGACAGGGAGGGAAGCGCGAGCAGTACTTC.